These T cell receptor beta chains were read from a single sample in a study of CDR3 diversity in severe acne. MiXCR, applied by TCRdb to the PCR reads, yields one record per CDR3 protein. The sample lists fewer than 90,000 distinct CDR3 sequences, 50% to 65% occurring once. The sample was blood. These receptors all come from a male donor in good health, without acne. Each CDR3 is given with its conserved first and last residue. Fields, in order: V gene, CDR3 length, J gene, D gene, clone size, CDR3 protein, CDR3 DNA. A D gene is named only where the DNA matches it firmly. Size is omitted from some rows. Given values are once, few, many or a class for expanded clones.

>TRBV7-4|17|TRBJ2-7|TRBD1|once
CASRPPGQGSEIYEQYF
TGTGCCAGCAGGCCTCCGGGACAGGGGTCGGAAATCTACGAGCAGTACTTC
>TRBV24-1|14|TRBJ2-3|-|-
CATSAQHRADTQYF
TGTGCCACCAGTGCCCAACACCGAGCAGATACGCAGTATTTT
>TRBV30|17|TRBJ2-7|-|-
CAWSVLGGLKLSYEQYF
TGTGCCTGGAGTGTACTAGGCGGATTGAAGTTGTCCTACGAGCAGTACTTC
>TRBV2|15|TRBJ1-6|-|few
CASTEHLDSYSPLHF
TGTGCCAGCACCGAACATTTGGACAGTTATTCACCCCTCCACTTT
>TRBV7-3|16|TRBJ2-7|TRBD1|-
CASSWDRDRGIYEQYF
TGTGCCAGCAGCTGGGACCGGGACAGGGGGATCTACGAGCAGTACTTC
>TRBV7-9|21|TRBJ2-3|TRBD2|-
CASSLLSGGAIRSVRTDTQYF
TGTGCCAGCAGCTTACTTAGCGGGGGGGCTATACGGAGTGTAAGAACAGATACGCAGTATTTT
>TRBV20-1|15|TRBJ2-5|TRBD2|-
CSARNPSGRTETQYF
TGCAGTGCTAGGAATCCTAGCGGGAGGACGGAGACCCAGTACTTC
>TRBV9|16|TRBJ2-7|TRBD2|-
CASSQVRLAVSYEQYF
TGCGCCAGCAGCCAAGTCAGACTAGCGGTGTCCTACGAGCAGTACTTC
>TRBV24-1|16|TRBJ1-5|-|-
CATSDPLLRDNQPQHF
TGTGCCACCAGTGACCCCCTCCTGAGGGACAATCAGCCCCAGCATTTT
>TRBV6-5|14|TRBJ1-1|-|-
CASSYGVLGTEAFF
TGTGCCAGCAGTTACGGGGTTTTGGGGACTGAAGCTTTCTTT
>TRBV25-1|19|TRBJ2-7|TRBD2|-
CASSSDRIKTSGIPYEQYF
TGTGCCAGCAGTTCAGACAGAATTAAGACTAGCGGGATCCCATACGAGCAGTACTTC
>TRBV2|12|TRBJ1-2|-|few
CASSETRRGYTF
TGTGCCAGCAGTGAAACTAGGAGAGGCTACACCTTC
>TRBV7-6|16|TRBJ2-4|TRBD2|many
CASSLATSGAKNIQYF
TGTGCCAGCAGCTTAGCAACTAGCGGCGCCAAAAACATTCAGTACTTC
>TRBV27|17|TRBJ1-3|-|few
CASSLSPVPRSGNTIYF
TGTGCCAGCAGTTTATCCCCCGTCCCGCGGTCTGGAAACACCATATATTTT
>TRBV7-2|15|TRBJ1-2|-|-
CASSPGRWGNYGYTF
TGTGCCAGCAGCCCAGGGAGGTGGGGGAACTATGGCTACACCTTC
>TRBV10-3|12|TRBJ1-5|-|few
CAISPNNQPQHF
TGTGCCATCAGTCCTAATAATCAGCCCCAGCATTTT
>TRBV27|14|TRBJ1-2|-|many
CASRLALGTYGYTF
TGTGCCAGCAGATTAGCTTTGGGCACGTATGGCTACACCTTC
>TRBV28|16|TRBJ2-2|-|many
CASSQNTGAGTGELFF
TGTGCCAGCAGCCAGAACACCGGGGCGGGCACCGGGGAGCTGTTTTTT
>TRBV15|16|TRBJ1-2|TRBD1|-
CATSSAGTGANYGYTF
TGTGCCACCAGCAGCGCCGGGACAGGGGCGAACTATGGCTACACCTTC
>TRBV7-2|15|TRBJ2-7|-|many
CASSLVRDFNYEQYF
TGTGCCAGCAGCTTAGTCCGGGACTTCAACTACGAGCAGTACTTC
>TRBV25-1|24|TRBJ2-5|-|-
CASSPGGILKWLHLRFGDQETQYF
-
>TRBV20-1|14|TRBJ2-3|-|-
CSALHAGSYNEQYF
TGCAGTGCCCTCCACGCAGGGTCCTACAATGAGCAGTATTTT
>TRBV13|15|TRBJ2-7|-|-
CASSENGNGNYEQYF
TGTGCCAGCAGCGAAAATGGGAATGGGAACTACGAGCAGTACTTC
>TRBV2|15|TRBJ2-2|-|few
CASSPGRRADGELFF
TGTGCCAGCAGTCCGGGACGCAGGGCGGACGGGGAGCTGTTTTTT
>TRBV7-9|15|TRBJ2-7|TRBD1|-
CASSFGQGTSYEQYF
TGTGCCAGCAGCTTTGGACAGGGGACTTCCTACGAGCAGTACTTC
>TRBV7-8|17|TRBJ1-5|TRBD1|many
CASSLRDRAYSNQPQHF
TGTGCCAGCAGCTTAAGGGACAGAGCATATAGCAATCAGCCCCAGCATTTT
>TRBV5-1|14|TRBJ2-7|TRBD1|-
CASSLTGQGYEQYF
TGCGCCAGCAGCTTGACGGGACAGGGCTACGAGCAGTACTTC
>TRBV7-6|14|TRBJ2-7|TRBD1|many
CASSPHGQVHEQYF
TGTGCCAGCAGTCCCCACGGACAGGTTCACGAGCAGTACTTC
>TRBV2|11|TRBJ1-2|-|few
CASRRREGYTF
TGTGCCAGCAGGCGTAGGGAAGGCTACACCTTC
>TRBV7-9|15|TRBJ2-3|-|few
CASSLLGGPTDTQYF
TGTGCCAGCAGCTTATTAGGGGGGCCAACAGATACGCAGTATTTT
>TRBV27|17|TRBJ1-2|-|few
CASGLSSGGDPNYGYTF
TGTGCCAGCGGTTTATCGAGCGGGGGCGACCCCAACTATGGCTACACCTTC
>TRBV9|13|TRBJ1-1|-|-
CASSVGEQGKAFF
TGTGCCAGCAGCGTAGGAGAACAGGGTAAAGCTTTCTTT
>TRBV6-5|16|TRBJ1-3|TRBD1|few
CASSPRTGSSGNTIYF
TGTGCCAGCAGTCCCAGGACAGGGAGCTCTGGAAACACCATATATTTT
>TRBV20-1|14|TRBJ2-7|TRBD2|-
CSAAGTSKGTEQYF
TGCAGTGCAGCCGGGACTAGCAAGGGGACCGAGCAGTACTTC
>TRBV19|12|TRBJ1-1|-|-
CASSIVREGAFF
TGTGCCAGTAGTATAGTGAGAGAAGGCGCTTTCTTT
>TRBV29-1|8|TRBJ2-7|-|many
CSVSEQYF
TGCAGCGTTTCCGAGCAGTACTTC
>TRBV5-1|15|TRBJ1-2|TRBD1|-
CASSLEQGAQGGYTF
TGCGCCAGCAGCTTGGAACAGGGGGCGCAAGGGGGCTACACCTTC
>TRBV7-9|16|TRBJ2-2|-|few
CASSPRGTKYTGELFF
TGTGCCAGCAGCCCACGTGGAACTAAATACACCGGGGAGCTGTTTTTT
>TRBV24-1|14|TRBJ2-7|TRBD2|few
CATSGAGGPGEQYF
TGTGCCACCAGTGGAGCGGGAGGGCCGGGGGAGCAGTACTTC
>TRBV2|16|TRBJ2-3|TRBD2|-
CASSWTSGTNTDTQYF
TGTGCCAGCAGTTGGACTAGCGGGACAAACACAGATACGCAGTATTTT
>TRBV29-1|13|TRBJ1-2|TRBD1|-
CSVGTGYDYGYTF
TGCAGCGTTGGGACAGGGTATGACTATGGCTACACCTTC
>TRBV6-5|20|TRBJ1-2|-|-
CASRPGRSTPNETDTYGYTF
TGTGCCAGCAGACCGGGACGGAGCACTCCTAATGAAACAGATACCTATGGCTACACCTTC